The 23 T cell receptor beta chains below all came from one sample that was sequenced in a study of breast tumors, draining lymph nodes, adjacent tissues. In TCRdb, the multiplex PCR reads were re-called with MiXCR into one record per CDR3 protein. Here the sample spans approximately 250,000 distinct CDR3 sequences, less than 40% being singletons. Breast cancer patients provided tissue from their axillary draining lymph nodes. Sequencing was done on a sample of axillary lymph node tissue. These TCRs come from a female donor with breast cancer. Some clones in this sample may be carry-over from other donors' samples.

This clonotype occurred a few times. This rearrangement joins TRBV6-5 to TRBJ2-7, with D possibly being TRBD2 (7 bases). Trimming pared 2 bases from V and 5 bases from J, leaving 16 bases between. The length of the CDR3 is 15 residues. CDR1 MNHEY and CDR2 SVGAGI come from the germline V gene. DNA of the CDR3: TGTGCCAGCAGTTACGGGGGGGGCGCCGAGGACGAGCAGTACTTC. This sequence encodes CASSYGGGAEDEQYF.

This clonotype was detected ten times or more. The rearrangement links TRBV6-5 to TRBJ1-2; no clear D. CDR3 length: 11 residues. The V and J ends lost 5 bases and 8 bases respectively, with 9 bases between them. Germline V lookup: CDR1 MNHEY, CDR2 SVGAGI. The CDR3 DNA reads TGTGCCAGCAGTCACGGGGTGGGCTACACCTTC. Protein product: CASSHGVGYTF.

This clonotype was found many times. The chain couples TRBV7-3 to TRBJ2-1; 9 bases fit TRBD2. CDR1 and CDR2 (germline): SGHTA, FQGTGA. This CDR3 is built from 15 residues. V shed 5 bases, J shed 6 bases, and the junction held 8 bases outside the gene matches. The CDR3 region is CASSGGTSYSNEQFF. Here the CDR3 DNA reads TGTGCCAGCAGCGGGGGGACTAGCTATAGCAATGAGCAGTTCTTC.

This clonotype was detected ten times or more. The rearrangement joins TRBV25-1 to TRBJ2-3; D is possibly TRBD1 or TRBD2 (5 bases each). V lost 3 bases to trimming and J lost 4 bases, with 11 bases between them. The CDR3 consists of 14 residues. Germline lookup yields CDR1 MGHDK and CDR2 SYGVNS. The CDR3, as DNA: TGTGCCAGCAGTGATAGTGGGACGGCAGATACGCAGTATTTT. Its translation is CASSDSGTADTQYF.

This chain links TRBV27 with TRBJ2-7, with 9 bases lining up with TRBD1. The V segment lost 5 bases and the J segment 3 bases; nucleotides outside the gene matches: 8. This CDR3 contains 15 residues. Germline V lookup: CDR1 MNHEY, CDR2 SMNVEV (reference sequence). The CDR3 nucleotides read TGTGCCAGCAGTCCCACGGGACAGGGCCTCTACGAGCAGTACTTC. Its translation: CASSPTGQGLYEQYF.

The sample holds many counts of this clonotype. As DNA, the CDR3 is TGCGCCAGCAGCTCAGGGTACTATAACAATGAGCAGTTCTTC. Protein: CASSSGYYNNEQFF. The J gene is TRBJ2-1, the V gene TRBV5-1, with D perhaps matching TRBD1 (5 bases). Trimming removed 3 bases at V and 5 bases at J, with 12 bases between. This CDR3 spans 14 amino acids. CDR1 and CDR2 from the germline V gene are SGHRS and YFSETQ.

V usage is TRBV7-2 and J usage is TRBJ1-5, with D unresolved. V lost 1 base, J lost 7 bases, and 8 bases lay in between. The CDR3 runs to 13 residues. Germline CDR1 and CDR2: SGHTA and FQGNSA. The CDR3 region is CASSLVGEQPQHF. The CDR3 coding sequence is TGTGCCAGCAGCTTAGTGGGCGAGCAGCCCCAGCATTTT.

This clonotype was seen ten or more times. The rearrangement links TRBV6-6 to TRBJ2-7; 10 bases match TRBD2. Losses at the gene ends were 6 bases for V and 3 bases for J; bases not matched to a gene: 8. Germline assignment: CDR1 MNHNY and CDR2 SVGAGI (reference sequence). The CDR3 runs 15 residues. The CDR3 nucleotides read TGTGCCAGCAGCCATCGGACTAGCGGCAACTACGAGCAGTACTTC. It translates to CASSHRTSGNYEQYF.

This clonotype appeared once. V and J are TRBV10-3 and TRBJ1-1, with D tentatively TRBD1 (6 bases). The CDR3 runs to 13 residues. CDR1 is ENHRY, CDR2 SYGVKD, per germline. V lost 6 bases and J lost 1, with 9 bases in between. The CDR3 spells CAIRVDRNTEAFF. The CDR3, as DNA: TGTGCCATCAGGGTGGACAGGAACACTGAAGCTTTCTTT.

This clonotype was found many times. This CDR3 is CSVVTGGNQPQHF. CDR3 in DNA: TGCAGCGTTGTTACAGGGGGCAATCAGCCCCAGCATTTT. The chain joins TRBV29-1 to TRBJ1-5; 7 nucleotides align to TRBD1. Per germline, CDR1 SQVTM and CDR2 ANQGSEA. The CDR3 has 13 amino acids. Trimming took 4 bases from V and 2 from J; bases not matched to a gene: 2.

Turning to this clonotype: A read error may be the cause here, since a much bigger clone is one base away. The CDR3 end shows no conserved phenylalanine or tryptophan, and so a read error is likely. The CDR3 spells CASSILEAGGQETQYS. The DNA of the CDR3 is TGTGCCAGTAGTATTTTAGAGGCGGGAGGACAAGAGACCCAGTACTCC. The chain uses TRBV19 and TRBJ2-5; 8 nucleotides agree with TRBD2. This CDR3 spans 16 amino acids. In germline, CDR1 is LNHDA, CDR2 SQIVND (reference sequence). After removal of 3 bases from V and 2 bases from J, the junction contained 8 bases not matched to a gene.

The genes are TRBV20-1 and TRBJ2-1, with D tentatively TRBD2 (5 bases). The V and J ends lost 0 bases and 0 bases respectively, with 6 bases between them. Germline V gene lookup returns CDR1 DFQATT and CDR2 SNEGSKA (reference sequence). CDR3 length: 14 amino acids. CDR3 nucleotides: TGCAGTGCTAGAGAGGGGAGCTCCTACAATGAGCAGTTCTTC. Its translation: CSAREGSSYNEQFF.

Only a few counts were recorded for this clonotype. The rearrangement joins TRBV6-6 to TRBJ2-2, with D perhaps TRBD1 or TRBD2 (6 bases each). The germline gives CDR1 MNHNY, CDR2 SVGAGI (reference sequence). Deletions cut 5 bases from V and 6 bases from J, with 16 bases between. The CDR3 is 15 residues long. CDR3 region: CASSHGGGFSGELFF. CDR3 coding DNA: TGTGCCAGCAGTCACGGAGGGGGGTTCTCCGGGGAGCTGTTTTTT.

This chain joins TRBV12-3 or TRBV12-4 and TRBJ1-4; D is possibly TRBD1 (6 bases). The CDR3 is 15 amino acids. V was shortened by 0 bases and J by 7 bases, with 12 bases between the two germline ends. In DNA, the CDR3 is TGTGCCAGCAGTTTAGCTCAGCAAGGGGGTGAAAAACTGTTTTTT. Its translation: CASSLAQQGGEKLFF.

This clonotype has a count of ten or more. The chain joins TRBV2 to TRBJ1-2; D not resolved. Germline CDR1 SNHLY, CDR2 FYNNEI. This CDR3 region has 12 residues. V was trimmed by 4 bases and J by 4 bases, leaving 7 bases between them. CDR3 in DNA: TGTGCCAGCAGTGGGACGGGCTATGGCTACACCTTC. Protein: CASSGTGYGYTF. Filled out from reference TRBV2 and TRBJ1-2, the complete variable domain reads EPEVTQTPSHQVTQMGQEVILRCVPISNHLYFYWYRQILGQKVEFLVSFYNNEISEKSEIFDDQFSVERPDGSNFTLKIRSTKLEDSAMYFCASSGTGYGYTFGSGTRLTVV.

This clonotype was seen a few times. This rearrangement joins TRBV2 to TRBJ1-5; D is undetermined. The CDR3 length is 14 residues. Trimming pared 5 bases from V and 7 bases from J, leaving 15 bases between. In germline, CDR1 is SNHLY, CDR2 FYNNEI. The CDR3 sequence is CASSFTPLGQPQHF. The CDR3 nucleotides read TGTGCCAGCAGTTTCACCCCACTGGGCCAGCCCCAGCATTTT.

The chain uses TRBV28 and TRBJ1-3; 7 nucleotides agree with TRBD1. Germline loops: CDR1 MDHEN, CDR2 SYDVKM. Trimming took 11 bases from V and 0 from J; bases not matched to a gene: 10. This CDR3 comprises 15 residues. CDR3 sequence: CAGQGDTNSGNTIYF. CDR3 in DNA: TGTGCCGGGCAGGGGGACACCAACTCTGGAAACACCATATATTTT.

This clonotype was seen a single time. As the CDR3 is not closed by the conserved phenylalanine or tryptophan, this likely results from a read error. No DNA is shown, since the ends of the CDR3 on it are uncertain; the CDR3 is the one TCRdb lists. The chain employs TRBV7-2 and TRBJ2-2. The CDR3 has 8 residues if both end residues are counted. Germline CDR1 reads SGHTA; CDR2 reads FQGNSA. The CDR3 region is CASSLGQG.

This clonotype was seen at least ten times. The chain links TRBV6-6 to TRBJ1-5; TRBD1 matches at 11 bases. The CDR3 sequence is 17 residues long. Per the germline V gene, CDR1 is MNHNY and CDR2 is SVGAGI (reference sequence). The ends lost 6 bases at V and 1 base at J; junction bases unmatched: 8. The CDR3 loop is CASSPGQGARSNQPQHF. The CDR3 nucleotides are TGTGCCAGCAGCCCCGGACAGGGGGCGAGGAGCAATCAGCCCCAGCATTTT.

This clonotype appeared many times. The chain recombines TRBV12-3 or TRBV12-4 with TRBJ2-1, with 8 bases matching TRBD2. V lost 5 bases to trimming and J lost 5 bases; unmatched junction nucleotides: 8. This CDR3 has 15 amino acids. CDR3 amino acids: CASSQRGGPNNEQFF. CDR3 in DNA: TGTGCCAGCAGTCAACGGGGGGGCCCGAACAATGAGCAGTTCTTC.

This clonotype showed up just a few times. Being one base from a much bigger clone, this may be a read error. The chain recombines TRBV10-3 with TRBJ2-3; the D is unclear. V was pared by 5 bases and J by 3 bases, with 9 bases between. Per germline, CDR1 ENHRY and CDR2 SYGVKD. This CDR3 is built from 13 residues. The CDR3 protein is CAISYRLTDTQYF. CDR3 nucleotides: TGTGCCATCAGTTACCGGCTGACAGATACGCAGTATTTT.

The V and J genes are TRBV5-6 and TRBJ2-4, with D uncertain. Trimming removed 5 bases from V and 7 bases from J, with 13 bases in between. There are 13 residues in the CDR3. Germline CDR1 and CDR2: SGHDT and YYEEEE. CDR3 protein: CASRPPAGNIQYF. DNA for the CDR3: TGTGCCAGCAGGCCCCCGGCTGGGAACATTCAGTACTTC.

This clonotype was counted ten times or more. V and J are TRBV7-2 and TRBJ2-7, with TRBD2 matching 8 bases. Germline lookup yields CDR1 SGHTA and CDR2 FQGNSA. CDR3 length equals 16 residues. V shed 1 base, J shed 2 bases, and the junction held 7 bases outside the gene matches. CDR3 DNA: TGTGCCAGCAGCTTAGATACCGGGGGGGTCCCCTACGAGCAGTACTTC. Encoded protein: CASSLDTGGVPYEQYF.